Listed here are 17 T cell receptor beta chains from one sample, sequenced in a study of cytomegalovirus exposure and HLA in healthy donors. 60 Vbeta and 13 Jbeta primers were used in PCR. TCRdb's table, derived via immunoSEQ multiplex PCR, lists solely in-frame clones and lacks some. The sample includes 60,000 to 70,000 clones, 80% to 90% seen only once; the top ten take about 3.2%. The source material was PBMCs. These receptors all stem from a woman in her 30s in good health and CMV-seronegative.

This chain uses TRBV5-4 with TRBJ2-5; no clear D. This CDR3 has 14 residues. Germline CDR1 and CDR2: SGHNT and YYREEE (reference sequence). Trimming took off 2 bases at V and 0 bases at J, with 8 bases between the two ends. DNA for the CDR3: TGTGCCAGCAGCTTAAAAACGGACCAAGAGACCCAGTACTTC. Amino acid sequence: CASSLKTDQETQYF.

This clone was counted only a few times. Different DNA sequences within this sample yield the same CDR3. The chain is built from TRBV7-2 and TRBJ1-2; D is undetermined. With 5 bases removed from V and 1 base from J, the gap between germline ends came to 8 bases. Per the germline V gene, CDR1 is SGHTA and CDR2 is FQGNSA. CDR3 length: 13 residues. CDR3 amino acids: CASSPRDNYGYTF. The CDR3 bases are TGTGCCAGCAGCCCCCGGGATAACTATGGCTACACCTTC.

V usage is TRBV7-2 and J usage is TRBJ1-1; D is ambiguous. This CDR3 has 14 residues. Germline lookup yields CDR1 SGHTA and CDR2 FQGNSA. Trimming took 5 bases from V and 0 from J, leaving 10 bases between them. Here the CDR3 DNA reads TGTGCCAGCAGCGGCGGCAGCCTGAACACTGAAGCTTTCTTT. It is translated as CASSGGSLNTEAFF. Based on the CDR3 plus reference TRBV7-2 and TRBJ1-1, the full variable domain is GAGVSQSPSNKVTEKGKDVELRCDPISGHTALYWYRQSLGQGLEFLIYFQGNSAPDKSGLPSDRFSAERTGGSVSTLTIQRTQQEDSAVYLCASSGGSLNTEAFFGQGTRLTVV.

This clone appeared once. V and J are TRBV11-3 and TRBJ2-1, with 7 bases fitting TRBD1. The V gene's germline CDR1 is SGHNT and CDR2 YENEEA. This CDR3 region has 14 residues. V gave up 1 base and J gave up 9 bases; unmatched junction bases: 6. The CDR3: CASSLGPRGLEQFF. CDR3 nucleotide sequence: TGTGCCAGCAGCTTAGGTCCGAGGGGGCTTGAGCAGTTCTTC.

The chain is built from TRBV19 and TRBJ2-1; 7 bases agree with TRBD2. The CDR3 extends over 15 amino acids. With V trimmed by 4 bases and J by 0 bases, 3 bases remained unmatched. Germline V CDR1 and CDR2: LNHDA, SQIVND (reference sequence). The CDR3 is CASSNRGDSYNEQFF. CDR3 bases: TGTGCCAGTAGTAATCGGGGGGACTCCTACAATGAGCAGTTCTTC.

This clone was seen just once. V usage is TRBV2 and J usage is TRBJ1-5; D perhaps matches TRBD1 (5 bases). V was cut by 4 bases and J by 4 bases, with 14 bases left in between. Germline CDR1 is SNHLY and CDR2 is FYNNEI. The CDR3 is made up of 15 amino acids. For the CDR3, the DNA is TGTGCCAGCAGTGGGTTTAGACAGTTAAATCAGCCCCAGCATTTT. Residues: CASSGFRQLNQPQHF. The full variable domain, in which reference TRBV2 and TRBJ1-5 provide the parts outside the CDR3, is EPEVTQTPSHQVTQMGQEVILRCVPISNHLYFYWYRQILGQKVEFLVSFYNNEISEKSEIFDDQFSVERPDGSNFTLKIRSTKLEDSAMYFCASSGFRQLNQPQHFGDGTRLSIL.

The V gene is TRBV6-1, the J gene TRBJ2-1, with D tentatively TRBD1 (6 bases). Germline V lookup: CDR1 MNHNS, CDR2 SASEGT. The CDR3 covers 11 residues. Trimming pared 1 base from V and 15 bases from J, leaving 10 bases between. The DNA of the CDR3 is TGTGCCAGCAGTGAAGACAGGGTGCCGTTCTTC. Translated, it gives CASSEDRVPFF.

The CDR3, as DNA: TGTGCCAGCAGTGATTTGACAGGGACTAATGAAAAACTGTTTTTT. Its protein is CASSDLTGTNEKLFF. The chain uses TRBV6-1 and TRBJ1-4; 7 positions agree with TRBD1. Germline V gene lookup returns CDR1 MNHNS and CDR2 SASEGT. This CDR3 is built from 15 residues. Trimming at V came to 3 bases and at J to 2 bases, leaving 3 bases not matched to a gene.

This clone appeared once. The J gene is TRBJ1-4, the V gene TRBV15; possible D gene TRBD1, 5 bases. This CDR3 has 17 amino acids. V was cut by 0 bases and J by 4 bases, with 15 bases left in between. Germline lookup yields CDR1 LNHNV and CDR2 YYDKDF (reference sequence). CDR3 sequence reads: CATSRDPADKINEKLFF. The CDR3 bases are TGTGCCACCAGCAGAGATCCCGCGGACAAAATTAATGAAAAACTGTTTTTT. The full variable domain, in which reference TRBV15 and TRBJ1-4 provide the parts outside the CDR3, is DAMVIQNPRYQVTQFGKPVTLSCSQTLNHNVMYWYQQKSSQAPKLLFHYYDKDFNNEADTPDNFQSRRPNTSFCFLDIRSPGLGDTAMYLCATSRDPADKINEKLFFGSGTQLSVL.

The chain combines TRBV4-2 with TRBJ2-3, with D uncertain. Trimming left V 1 base short and J 2 bases short, with 10 bases between. The length of the CDR3 is 15 residues. In germline, CDR1 is LGHNA, CDR2 YNFKEQ. This CDR3 is CASSQGRTDTDTQYF. CDR3 bases: TGTGCCAGCAGCCAAGGTAGAACCGACACAGATACGCAGTATTTT.

The genes are TRBV6-1 and TRBJ2-7; 9 bases are a match to TRBD2. There are 15 residues in the CDR3. The germline V gene has CDR1 MNHNS and CDR2 SASEGT. V shed 11 bases and J 0 bases; nucleotides not matched to a gene: 11. The CDR3 spells CAASPGAGGSYEQYF. Here the CDR3 DNA reads TGTGCCGCCAGCCCGGGAGCGGGGGGCTCCTACGAGCAGTACTTC.

J is TRBJ1-1 and V is TRBV10-1, with 9 nucleotides matching TRBD1. CDR3 size: 15 residues. Trimming took 4 bases from V and 9 from J; bases not matched to a gene: 12. Germline lookup yields CDR1 WNHNN and CDR2 SYGVQD (reference sequence). The CDR3 loop reads CASSVTRDRAGKAFF. The CDR3 nucleotides read TGCGCCAGCAGTGTCACTCGGGACAGGGCTGGTAAAGCTTTCTTT.

The V gene is TRBV4-3, the J gene TRBJ2-7, with D hard to call. V was clipped by 3 bases and J by 1 base, with 10 bases between them. The CDR3 contains 14 residues. Germline CDR1 and CDR2: LGHNA and YSLEER. Written as DNA, the CDR3 is TGCGCCAGCAGCCATACCCGTCGGTCCTACGAGCAGTACTTC. It specifies CASSHTRRSYEQYF.

The chain links TRBV11-2 to TRBJ2-3, with 13 bases identical to TRBD2. This CDR3 has 15 amino acids. With V trimmed by 5 bases and J by 5 bases, 4 bases remained unmatched. Germline values: CDR1 SGHAT, CDR2 FQNNGV. The CDR3 DNA reads TGTGCCAGCAGCCCCCGACTAGCGGGGGGAGATACGCAGTATTTT. Translating it yields CASSPRLAGGDTQYF.

The chain couples TRBV6-5 to TRBJ1-6, with D tentatively TRBD1 (5 bases). Germline V gene sequence: CDR1 MNHEY, CDR2 SVGAGI. This CDR3 has 13 residues. The V end lost 9 bases, the J end lost 5 bases, and 11 bases lay between the germline ends. CDR3 in amino acids: CASSGGNNSPLHF. DNA for the CDR3: TGTGCCAGTTCCGGGGGGAATAATTCACCCCTCCACTTT.

This chain connects TRBV9 to TRBJ2-1; 7 bases fit TRBD2. The CDR3 covers 14 residues. CDR1 and CDR2 (germline): SGDLS, YYNGEE. The V gene end was trimmed by 3 bases and the J gene end by 7 bases; junction bases not matched to a gene: 7. The CDR3: CASSAPGGGNEQFF. The DNA for the CDR3 is TGTGCCAGCAGCGCCCCGGGCGGGGGAAATGAGCAGTTCTTC.

V and J are TRBV9 and TRBJ1-1, with D perhaps matching TRBD1 (5 bases). V lost 2 bases and J lost 4, with 9 bases in between. This CDR3 contains 13 residues. Germline CDR1 reads SGDLS; CDR2 reads YYNGEE. CDR3 bases: TGTGCCAGCAGCGTGGGGCGGGGCACTGAAGCTTTCTTT. Encoded protein: CASSVGRGTEAFF. Filled out from reference TRBV9 and TRBJ1-1, the complete variable domain reads DSGVTQTPKHLITATGQRVTLRCSPRSGDLSVYWYQQSLDQGLQFLIQYYNGEERAKGNILERFSAQQFPDLHSELNLSSLELGDSALYFCASSVGRGTEAFFGQGTRLTVV.